Here is one T cell receptor (beta chain) with its context. Its binding antigen is unknown. No base quality information exists; no much larger clone differs at one position. The record originates from a study of blood T cells in healthy people across ages (dated by TCRdb to between 2015 and 2017). With respect to the entire study: In model experiments, roughly one uniquely barcoded TCR beta cDNA molecule per two T cells was captured by template switching. Donors of different ages were randomly distributed across sequencing lanes to avoid experimental bias. Donors were grouped into four age groups: young (average about 15 years), middle-aged (about 38), aged (roughly 62) and long-lived (82). Age-related changes in TCR beta repertoire diversity were measured in the study by deep sequencing normalized with unique cDNA molecular identifiers. For two donors (one aged 18 to 30 and one aged 80 or older), the study analyzed two additional independent replicas of 1 million unique cDNA reads from the same blood draw.

The library came from 5' RACE. The listed sequencing device is Illumina HiSeq 2500. The second PCR ran for about 6 to 12 cycles and used a J-beta primer mix along with a sample-barcoded 5' primer. A unique molecular identifier was introduced onto each TCR beta cDNA molecule by a template-switch 5' adaptor carrying 12 random nucleotides. Each sample yielded at least 3 million CDR3-containing paired-end reads. First-strand cDNA synthesis was performed from all RNA using the Mint cDNA synthesis kit, with priming by a TRBC-specific oligonucleotide. All cDNA was treated with uracil-DNA glycosylase and then went through a first 18-cycle PCR with the universal primers M1SS and BC2_uni_R. Turning to the authors' computational methods: Normalization of each sample was performed by random selection of 1 million high-quality reads, each carrying a distinct molecular identifier. Instead of being binned into consensus sequences, reads with shared molecular identifiers were discarded. MiTCR, set to a Q25 quality threshold and the strictest error-elimination algorithm, was used for CDR3 identification, clonotype clustering and error correction. Lower-bound total TCR beta diversity was estimated with a nonparametric unseen species model using Euler transformation. Through fastp at Q25 and MiXCR, TCRdb rebuilt clones from the public reads, retaining in-frame beta chains. Rows matching on CDR3 protein sequence are summarized as one entry with the most common DNA and genes. None of the V and J calls come from the authors' own analysis; TCRdb made them. Recorded for this sample are roughly 640,000 distinct CDR3 sequences; about 28% of them occurred a single time. The top ten hold approximately 14% of the sample.

Donors were 39 systemically healthy Caucasian individuals from Russia aged roughly 6 to 100 years. Ten milliliters of peripheral blood were drawn from each donor into EDTA-treated Vacutainer tubes. Ficoll-Paque density-gradient centrifugation was used to isolate PBMCs, with at least 7 million obtained per sample. Trizol reagent was used to extract total RNA from the PBMCs, yielding at least 5 micrograms per sample. For every donor, an aliquot of PBMCs went through flow cytometry to measure the percentages of naive CD45RAhigh/CD27high T cells. From the germline V gene, CDR1 is SGHTA and CDR2 is FQGNSA. The V end loses 5 bases and the J end loses 12 bases, and a stretch of 20 bases separates them. There are 14 amino acids in the CDR3, from cysteine to phenylalanine inclusive. The DNA shown is the 42-base CDR3, in frame from base 1. What the research found in general, with its limitations: Total diversity estimates from one million sequenced T cells were considered lower bounds and underestimates. There was a strong correlation between observed TCR beta diversity and the percentage of naive T cells measured by flow cytometry. Because the CMV infection status of the donors was unknown, age-related changes in expanded clonotypes may potentially have been confounded. Compared with the aged group, the long-lived group had more naive CD4+ T cells, fewer expanded clones and increased TCR diversity, suggesting age selection. Because profiling used bulk unsorted PBMCs, naive and antigen-experienced compartments could not be compared conclusively. As age increased, observed TCR beta diversity per million T cells dropped in a roughly linear way, and a significant reduction was already evident by age 40.

The sequence came from a woman older than 75 in good health. Recombination connected TRBV7-2 to TRBJ2-1; TRBD1 is perhaps the D gene, given 6 matching bases. Sequenced input: blood. The CDR3 protein sequence reads: CASSPHAGVLGQFF. The nucleotides are TGTGCCAGCAGCCCCCACGCAGGGGTGTTAGGGCAGTTCTTC.